Below, 15 T cell receptor beta chains from the same sample are listed, as sequenced in a study of OX40 agonist ivuxolimab in advanced cancers. TCRdb keeps only in-frame clones here, not all; method: immunoSEQ multiplex PCR. The sample lists approximately 61,000 clones, roughly nine tenths occurring once. Sequenced here: CD4+ or CD8+ T cells sorted from blood, sampled in a trial of the OX40 agonist ivuxolimab. These receptors came from an adult with an advanced solid tumor such as melanoma, head and neck, liver or kidney cancer.

This clone was detected once. The J gene is TRBJ1-1, the V gene TRBV2; no clear D gene. V dropped 2 bases and J dropped 0 bases, with 7 bases sitting between them. The CDR3 consists of 14 residues. Germline V gene lookup returns CDR1 SNHLY and CDR2 FYNNEI. CDR3 region: CASSEQHLNTEAFF. CDR3 coding DNA: TGTGCCAGCAGTGAACAACATTTGAACACTGAAGCTTTCTTT. Based on the CDR3 plus reference TRBV2 and TRBJ1-1, the full variable domain is EPEVTQTPSHQVTQMGQEVILRCVPISNHLYFYWYRQILGQKVEFLVSFYNNEISEKSEIFDDQFSVERPDGSNFTLKIRSTKLEDSAMYFCASSEQHLNTEAFFGQGTRLTVV.

The V and J genes are TRBV7-2 and TRBJ2-7; D not certain. V was trimmed by 1 base and J by 0 bases, leaving 10 bases between them. The germline CDR1 and CDR2 sequences are SGHTA and FQGNSA. The CDR3 totals 15 residues. The CDR3 sequence: CASSLGPGPSYEQYF. CDR3 nucleotides: TGTGCCAGCAGCTTAGGACCTGGGCCCTCCTACGAGCAGTACTTC. The full variable domain, rest sourced from reference TRBV7-2 and TRBJ2-7, is GAGVSQSPSNKVTEKGKDVELRCDPISGHTALYWYRQSLGQGLEFLIYFQGNSAPDKSGLPSDRFSAERTGGSVSTLTIQRTQQEDSAVYLCASSLGPGPSYEQYFGPGTRLTVT.

V is TRBV29-1 and J is TRBJ2-7; maybe TRBD2 (6 bases). Germline V gene lookup returns CDR1 SQVTM and CDR2 ANQGSEA. The CDR3 has 12 residues. V lost 3 bases and J lost 3, with 9 bases in between. The CDR3 DNA is TGCAGCGTTGACGGGGGTGGCTACGAGCAGTACTTC. As protein: CSVDGGGYEQYF.

This clone was seen a few times. The chain combines TRBV9 with TRBJ2-3; D remains unclear. With 7 bases removed from V and 0 bases from J, the gap between germline ends came to 12 bases. The CDR3 length is 14 residues. Per the germline V gene, CDR1 is SGDLS and CDR2 is YYNGEE. CDR3 sequence reads: CASEDPASTDTQYF. In nucleotides, the CDR3 is TGTGCCAGCGAGGACCCCGCTAGCACAGATACGCAGTATTTT.

This clone appeared a few times. The chain carries TRBV6-1 and TRBJ1-2; no definite D call. The CDR3 loop spans 14 amino acids. In germline, CDR1 is MNHNS, CDR2 SASEGT. V lost 3 bases, J lost 9 bases, and 17 bases lay in between. The CDR3 DNA reads TGTGCCAGCAGTGACACTTCACCTCCTATATGCTACACCTTC. Amino acids: CASSDTSPPICYTF.

The chain carries TRBV5-6 and TRBJ2-5; D is possibly TRBD2 (5 bases). The germline gives CDR1 SGHDT, CDR2 YYEEEE. The ends were cut back, 3 bases at V and 2 bases at J, with 17 bases in the middle. The CDR3 contains 16 residues. CDR3 in amino acids: CASSSKLGGIQETQYF. In DNA form, the CDR3 reads TGTGCCAGCAGCTCGAAGCTAGGAGGTATTCAAGAGACCCAGTACTTC.

The chain couples TRBV7-2 to TRBJ2-2; 9 nucleotides align to TRBD1. The CDR3 contains 16 residues. The ends lost 5 bases at V and 6 bases at J; junction bases unmatched: 10. CDR1 and CDR2 from the germline V gene are SGHTA and FQGNSA. The CDR3 sequence is CASSPQEQGAAGELFF. For the CDR3, the DNA is TGTGCCAGCAGCCCACAGGAACAGGGGGCGGCCGGGGAGCTGTTTTTT.

In this sample, this clone turned up a few times. CDR3 region: CASPVCGYTF. The CDR3 nucleotides read TGTGCCAGCCCGGTTTGTGGCTACACCTTC. J is TRBJ1-2 and V is TRBV7-9; D gene uncertain. Germline V gene lookup returns CDR1 SEHNR and CDR2 FQNEAQ (reference sequence). The length of the CDR3 is 10 residues. With 8 bases removed from V and 7 bases from J, the gap between germline ends came to 8 bases.

As DNA, the CDR3 is TGTGCCATCAGTGAACAGGGTGGCAATCAGCCCCAGCATTTT. Translating gives CAISEQGGNQPQHF. The V gene is TRBV10-3, the J gene TRBJ1-5; D perhaps matches TRBD1 (6 bases). The CDR3 is 14 residues long. Between the trimmed V and J ends, which lost 3 bases and 2 bases, there was a span of 8 bases. From germline, CDR1 is ENHRY and CDR2 SYGVKD.

The chain employs TRBV5-1 and TRBJ1-1, with D uncertain. The V gene lost 1 base and the J gene lost 2 bases, with 0 bases spanning the gap. The CDR3 contains 11 residues. Germline CDR1 and CDR2: SGHRS and YFSETQ. DNA for the CDR3: TGCGCCAGCAGCTTGAACACTGAAGCTTTCTTT. Its protein product is CASSLNTEAFF.

A single count supports this clone. V gene TRBV10-2 combines with J gene TRBJ1-2; TRBD1 matches 10 bases. V was clipped by 6 bases and J by 7 bases; unmatched bases: 8. The CDR3 spans 14 residues. Germline-derived CDR1 and CDR2 are WSHSY and SAAADI. CDR3 protein: CASSPGTGVGGYTF. The CDR3 DNA reads TGCGCCAGCAGCCCCGGGACAGGGGTGGGTGGCTACACCTTC.

This clone showed up just once. The chain links TRBV7-9 to TRBJ2-2; 9 nucleotides agree with TRBD1. Germline V gives CDR1 SEHNR, CDR2 FQNEAQ (reference sequence). CDR3 length equals 16 residues. V lost 5 bases and J lost 1; bases outside the gene matches: 5. The CDR3 is CASSPQGARNTGELFF. The CDR3 nucleotides read TGTGCCAGCAGCCCACAGGGGGCACGGAACACCGGGGAGCTGTTTTTT.

The chain carries TRBV6-1 and TRBJ2-7; D possibly uses TRBD1 or TRBD2 (7 bases each). V gave up 5 bases and J gave up 5 bases, with 16 bases separating them. CDR3 size: 14 residues. Per the germline V gene, CDR1 is MNHNS and CDR2 is SASEGT. CDR3 coding DNA: TGTGCCAGCAGTAGGGGGCTAGCGGATCACGAGCAGTACTTC. Translated, it gives CASSRGLADHEQYF.

This chain links TRBV18 with TRBJ1-1; 11 bases line up with TRBD1. V trimming: 2 bases; J trimming: 6 bases; junction bases outside the gene matches: 2. Germline V gene data show CDR1 as KGHSH and CDR2 as LQKENI. CDR3 length equals 14 residues. The CDR3 region is CASSPGTGGAEAFF. DNA of the CDR3: TGTGCCAGCTCACCAGGGACAGGGGGTGCTGAAGCTTTCTTT.

The gene calls are TRBV28 and TRBJ2-7; D unresolved. Germline CDR1 and CDR2: MDHEN and SYDVKM. The CDR3 has 12 amino acids. V lost 9 bases and J lost 4, with 13 bases in between. The CDR3 region is CASQPWGYEQYF. Written as DNA, the CDR3 is TGTGCCAGTCAACCCTGGGGTTACGAGCAGTACTTC. Full variable domain (missing parts from reference TRBV28 and TRBJ2-7): DVKVTQSSRYLVKRTGEKVFLECVQDMDHENMFWYRQDPGLGLRLIYFSYDVKMKEKGDIPEGYSVSREKKERFSLILESASTNQTSMYLCASQPWGYEQYFGPGTRLTVT.